The 7 T cell receptor beta chains below were found in one sample sequenced in a study of cytomegalovirus exposure and HLA in healthy donors. Primers included in the PCR were 60 Vbeta and 13 Jbeta primers. Profiling relied on immunoSEQ multiplex PCR, and the TCRdb table lists in-frame clones only, not all of them. Among roughly 200,000 clones listed, just over 75% were seen once. Sequenced sample: PBMCs. The receptors derive from a young man in good health and CMV-seronegative.

This sequence joins TRBV18 and TRBJ2-1, with TRBD1 matching 7 bases. Unmatched junction bases numbered 4, after V lost 4 bases and J lost 10 bases. The CDR3 sequence is 12 residues long. Germline V gene lookup returns CDR1 KGHSH and CDR2 LQKENI. The CDR3: CASSQGTVEQFF. CDR3 coding DNA: TGTGCCAGCTCACAGGGGACAGTGGAGCAGTTCTTC.

The chain combines TRBV6-5 with TRBJ2-7, with D possibly matching TRBD1 (6 bases). Between the trimmed V and J ends, which lost 0 bases and 4 bases, there was a span of 16 bases. In germline, CDR1 is MNHEY, CDR2 SVGAGI. This CDR3 has 16 residues. The CDR3 sequence: CASSYSGNRAEYEQYF. In nucleotides, the CDR3 is TGTGCCAGCAGTTACTCTGGGAACAGGGCAGAGTACGAGCAGTACTTC.

The chain employs TRBV5-1 and TRBJ1-2; possible D gene TRBD1, 5 bases. Germline-derived CDR1 and CDR2 are SGHRS and YFSETQ. This CDR3 has 12 residues. V was pared by 0 bases and J by 8 bases, with 8 bases between. This CDR3 is CASSLEGWGYTF. DNA of the CDR3: TGCGCCAGCAGCTTGGAGGGGTGGGGCTACACCTTC. Full variable domain (rest looked up from reference TRBV5-1 and TRBJ1-2): KAGVTQTPRYLIKTRGQQVTLSCSPISGHRSVSWYQQTPGQGLQFLFEYFSETQRNKGNFPGRFSGRQFSNSRSEMNVSTLELGDSALYLCASSLEGWGYTFGSGTRLTVV.

This clone was detected only a few times. This chain connects TRBV28 to TRBJ1-2; D is unresolved. The CDR3 totals 12 residues. CDR1 is MDHEN, CDR2 SYDVKM, per germline. V lost 8 bases and J lost 0, with 7 bases in between. The CDR3 region has the DNA TGTGCCAGCTCCAGATCTAACTATGGCTACACCTTC. It codes for CASSRSNYGYTF.

The V gene is TRBV19, the J gene TRBJ1-1; weak D call: TRBD1 (6 bases). The CDR3 is 16 residues long. Trimming removed 5 bases from V and 0 bases from J, with 16 bases in between. Germline assignment: CDR1 LNHDA and CDR2 SQIVND (reference sequence). CDR3 DNA: TGTGCCAGTAGTCCCAACAGGGCCGACATGAACACTGAAGCTTTCTTT. Residues: CASSPNRADMNTEAFF.

As concerns this clone: This specimen includes other DNA sequences encoding the same CDR3. This rearrangement joins TRBV9 to TRBJ2-3; D remains unclear. Trimming removed 1 base from V and 0 bases from J, with 3 bases in between. The CDR3 loop spans 13 amino acids. Germline lookup yields CDR1 SGDLS and CDR2 YYNGEE. The CDR3 here is CASSVLSTDTQYF. The CDR3 nucleotides read TGTGCCAGCAGCGTACTTAGCACAGATACGCAGTATTTT.

The V call is TRBV6-4, the J call TRBJ2-2, with 8 bases lining up with TRBD2. This CDR3 is 16 amino acids long. Losses at the gene ends were 0 bases for V and 4 bases for J; bases not matched to a gene: 4. Germline-derived CDR1 and CDR2 are MRHNA and SNTAGT. The CDR3 spells CASSDSPAGVTGELFF. CDR3 in DNA: TGTGCCAGCAGTGACTCCCCAGCGGGAGTCACCGGGGAGCTGTTTTTT.